The 9 T cell receptor beta chains presented below share a single source sample, sequenced in a study of blood T cell repertoires in COVID-19. Sequencing used immunoSEQ multiplex PCR; TCRdb keeps in-frame clones, though not all of them. Of approximately 120,000 clones in the sample, around 85% are singletons; the top ten hold less than 3.5%. The sample consisted of peripheral blood. Receptors were obtained from a woman aged 80 or over with COVID-19, enrolled during active disease.

The rearrangement links TRBV19 to TRBJ1-5, with TRBD1 as a possible D gene (5 bases). This CDR3 has 13 amino acids. The germline V and J ends were trimmed by 5 bases and 6 bases, with 11 bases remaining between them. Germline CDR1 is LNHDA and CDR2 is SQIVND (reference sequence). CDR3 residues: CASSWQGGQPQHF. In nucleotides, the CDR3 is TGTGCCAGTAGTTGGCAGGGAGGTCAGCCCCAGCATTTT.

The chain uses TRBV19 and TRBJ2-1; the match to TRBD2 covers 8 bases. The junction had 10 bases not matched to a gene; V was cut back by 8 bases and J by 1 base. CDR1 is LNHDA and CDR2 is SQIVND in the germline V gene (reference sequence). CDR3 length: 16 amino acids. CDR3 nucleotide sequence: TGTGCCAGTGGAAATACCGGGACTAGATCCTACAATGAGCAGTTCTTC. It codes for CASGNTGTRSYNEQFF.

The chain joins TRBV7-2 to TRBJ1-3; D is unresolved. Germline values: CDR1 SGHTA, CDR2 FQGNSA. Deletions cut 5 bases from V and 2 bases from J, with 13 bases between. CDR3 length equals 15 residues. As DNA, the CDR3 is TGTGCCAGCAGCCCCCGACAAAGTCCTGGAAACACCATATATTTT. Protein sequence: CASSPRQSPGNTIYF.

The chain recombines TRBV24-1 with TRBJ2-1, with a weak D call TRBD2 (5 bases). V gave up 1 base and J gave up 10 bases, with 10 bases separating them. This CDR3 region has 13 residues. Germline assignment: CDR1 KGHDR and CDR2 SFDVKD. The CDR3 bases are TGTGCCACCAGTGATTTTGATCCGGGAGAGCAGTTCTTC. Its protein is CATSDFDPGEQFF.

V gene TRBV4-2 combines with J gene TRBJ1-2; 9 bases line up with TRBD1. Germline V lookup: CDR1 LGHNA, CDR2 YNFKEQ. V gave up 1 base and J gave up 8 bases; unmatched junction bases: 5. CDR3 length equals 14 residues. The CDR3 region is CASSQAGTGIGYTF. CDR3 DNA: TGTGCCAGCAGCCAAGCCGGGACAGGGATCGGCTACACCTTC.

This clone was seen a handful of times. The rearrangement uses TRBV2 and TRBJ1-2; the D is unclear. In germline, CDR1 is SNHLY, CDR2 FYNNEI. The length of the CDR3 is 13 residues. V was clipped by 4 bases and J by 2 bases, with 8 bases between them. The CDR3 is CASSAKRNYGYTF. The CDR3 bases are TGTGCCAGCAGTGCGAAGAGAAACTATGGCTACACCTTC.

V is TRBV5-1 and J is TRBJ2-6; no reliable D call. This CDR3 contains 15 residues. V was trimmed by 0 bases and J by 0 bases, leaving 4 bases between them. CDR1 and CDR2 from the germline V gene are SGHRS and YFSETQ. As DNA, the CDR3 is TGCGCCAGCAGCTTGGGCGGCTCTGGGGCCAACGTCCTGACTTTC. Translating gives CASSLGGSGANVLTF.

J is TRBJ1-2 and V is TRBV11-2; 7 nucleotides line up with TRBD1. The germline V gene encodes CDR1 SGHAT and CDR2 FQNNGV. Trimming removed 3 bases from V and 4 bases from J; junction bases left unmatched: 2. The CDR3 is 13 amino acids. As DNA, the CDR3 is TGTGCCAGCAGCTTTCAGGGGGGCTATGGCTACACCTTC. This encodes CASSFQGGYGYTF.

The rearrangement links TRBV7-9 to TRBJ2-7; the D gene is possibly TRBD1 (6 bases). This CDR3 region has 15 residues. The germline CDR1 and CDR2 sequences are SEHNR and FQNEAQ (reference sequence). V was clipped by 2 bases and J by 0 bases, with 11 bases between them. The CDR3 region is CASSLQGPLSYEQYF. The CDR3 coding sequence is TGTGCCAGCAGCTTACAGGGGCCTCTCTCCTACGAGCAGTACTTC.